This TCR beta chain originates from a study of T cell responses to AZD1222 COVID-19 vaccine. Points from the study as a whole: CD4 TCRs covered the whole spike, strongest at regions 160-218 and 743-854. Spike-specific TCR breadth rose after two AZD1222 doses, and depth rose as well.

CDR1 and CDR2 (germline): SGHAT, FQDESV (reference sequence). CDR3 size: 13 residues. V lost 5 bases to trimming and J lost 6 bases, with 10 bases between them. Remarks on this clone: Its cognate antigen is unknown.

Method: immunoSEQ multiplex PCR; TCRdb's copy keeps in-frame clones and lacks some. Of under 200,000 clones listed, around nine tenths are singletons. The sequence was collected from an adult who received the MenACWY meningococcal vaccine as a control. Sequenced here: peripheral blood, sampled 28 days after the second dose of the MenACWY control vaccine. V gene TRBV11-1 combines with J gene TRBJ2-2; D uncertain. CDR3 loop: CASSPAEPGELFF. In nucleotides, the CDR3 is TGTGCCAGCAGCCCCGCGGAGCCCGGGGAGCTGTTTTTT.